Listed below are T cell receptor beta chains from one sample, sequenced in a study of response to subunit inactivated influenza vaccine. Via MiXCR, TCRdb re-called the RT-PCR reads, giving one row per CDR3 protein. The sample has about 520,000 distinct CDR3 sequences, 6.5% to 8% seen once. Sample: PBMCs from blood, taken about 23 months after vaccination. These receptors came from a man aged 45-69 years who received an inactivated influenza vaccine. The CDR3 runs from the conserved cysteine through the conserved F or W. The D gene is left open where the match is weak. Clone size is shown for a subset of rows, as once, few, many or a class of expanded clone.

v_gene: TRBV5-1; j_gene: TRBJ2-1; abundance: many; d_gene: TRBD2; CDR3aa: CASSLTSGGANEQFF; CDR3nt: TGTGCCAGCAGTTTGACTAGCGGGGGGGCCAATGAGCAGTTCTTC
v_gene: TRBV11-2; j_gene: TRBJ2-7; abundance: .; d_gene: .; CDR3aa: CASSPGRQTPYEQYF; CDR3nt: TGTGCCAGCAGCCCCGGCCGCCAGACTCCCTACGAGCAGTACTTC
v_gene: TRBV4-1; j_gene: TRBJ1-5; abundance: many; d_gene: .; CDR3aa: CASSQERGANQPQHF; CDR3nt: TGCGCCAGCAGCCAAGAGAGGGGGGCCAATCAGCCCCAGCATTTT
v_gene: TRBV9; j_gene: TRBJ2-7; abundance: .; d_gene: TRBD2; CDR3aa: CASSPRDYNYEQYF; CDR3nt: TGTGCCAGCAGCCCACGGGACTATAACTACGAGCAGTACTTC
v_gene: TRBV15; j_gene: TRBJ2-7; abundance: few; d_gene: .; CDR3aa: CATSRDRIEQYF; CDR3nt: TGTGCCACCAGCAGAGATAGAATCGAGCAGTACTTC
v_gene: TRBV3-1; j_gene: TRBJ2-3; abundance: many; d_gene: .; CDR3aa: CASSQVYVGTDTQYF; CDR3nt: TGTGCCAGCAGCCAAGTCTACGTGGGAACAGATACGCAGTATTTT
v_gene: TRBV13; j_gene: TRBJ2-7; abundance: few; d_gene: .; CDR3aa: CASSLKFRDHEQYF; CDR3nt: TGTGCCAGCAGCTTAAAGTTTAGGGACCACGAGCAGTACTTC
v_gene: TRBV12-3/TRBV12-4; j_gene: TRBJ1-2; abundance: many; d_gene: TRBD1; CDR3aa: CASSLGPEGAGYGYTF; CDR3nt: TGTGCCAGCAGTTTAGGTCCGGAGGGGGCGGGCTATGGCTACACCTTC
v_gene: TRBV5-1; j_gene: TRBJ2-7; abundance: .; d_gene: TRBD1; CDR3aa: CASREGQGVYEQYF; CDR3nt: TGCGCCAGCAGGGAAGGACAGGGGGTCTACGAGCAGTACTTC
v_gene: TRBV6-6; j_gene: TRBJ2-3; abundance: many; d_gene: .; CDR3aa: CASSYSSDTQYF; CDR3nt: TGTGCCAGCAGTTACTCAAGCGATACGCAGTATTTT
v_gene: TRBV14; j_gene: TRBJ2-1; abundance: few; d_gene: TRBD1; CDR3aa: CASSQKTGFNEQFF; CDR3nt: TGTGCCAGCAGCCAAAAGACAGGGTTCAATGAGCAGTTCTTC
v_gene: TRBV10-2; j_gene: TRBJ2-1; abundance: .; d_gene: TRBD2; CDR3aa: CASREGLAAPGQFF; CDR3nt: TGCGCCAGCAGGGAGGGACTAGCGGCACCGGGGCAGTTCTTC
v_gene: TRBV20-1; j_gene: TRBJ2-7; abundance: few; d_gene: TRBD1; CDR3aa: CSAPPLDRGTYEQYF; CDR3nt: TGCAGTGCTCCGCCCTTGGACAGGGGGACCTACGAGCAGTACTTC
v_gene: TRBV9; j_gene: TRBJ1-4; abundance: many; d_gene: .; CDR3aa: CASSVVGNPDNEKLFF; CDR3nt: TGTGCCAGCAGCGTAGTGGGAAACCCGGATAATGAAAAACTGTTTTTT
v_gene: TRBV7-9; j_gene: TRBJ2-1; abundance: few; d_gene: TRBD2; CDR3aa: CASSLLAGTNEQFF; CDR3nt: TGTGCCAGCAGCTTACTAGCGGGGACCAATGAGCAGTTCTTC
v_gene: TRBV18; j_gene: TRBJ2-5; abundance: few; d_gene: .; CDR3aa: CASSPRGNRNTIKRPSEYF; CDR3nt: TGTGCCAGCTCACCACGGGGAAACCGAAATACTATTAAGAGACCATCGGAGTACTTC
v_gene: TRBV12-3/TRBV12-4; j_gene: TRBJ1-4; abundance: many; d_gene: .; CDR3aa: CASSLASTKVGTNEKLFF; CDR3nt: TGTGCCAGCAGTTTAGCTTCAACTAAAGTGGGGACTAATGAAAAACTGTTTTTT
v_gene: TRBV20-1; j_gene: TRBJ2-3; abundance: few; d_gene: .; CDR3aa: CSASADGGTDTQYF; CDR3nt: TGCAGTGCTAGTGCTGACGGGGGCACAGATACGCAGTATTTT
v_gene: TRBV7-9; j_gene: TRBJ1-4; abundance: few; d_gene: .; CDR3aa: CASSFELGEKLFF; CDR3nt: TGTGCCAGCAGCTTTGAATTGGGTGAAAAACTGTTTTTT
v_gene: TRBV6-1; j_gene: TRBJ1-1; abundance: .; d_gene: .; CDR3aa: CASSKLTIRGNTEAFF; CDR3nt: TGTGCCAGCAGCAAACTGACGATACGGGGAAACACTGAAGCTTTCTTT
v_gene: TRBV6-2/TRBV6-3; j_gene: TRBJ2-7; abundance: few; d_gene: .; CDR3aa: CASSYSRPYEQYF; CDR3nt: TGTGCCAGCAGTTACTCTCGTCCCTACGAGCAGTACTTC
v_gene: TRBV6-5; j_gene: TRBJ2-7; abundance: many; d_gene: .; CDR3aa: CASSYSGSGTTYEQYF; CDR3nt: TGTGCCAGCAGTTACTCCGGAAGCGGTACCACCTACGAGCAGTACTTC
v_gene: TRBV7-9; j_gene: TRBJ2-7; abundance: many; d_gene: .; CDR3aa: CASSPRGPYEQYF; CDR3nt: TGTGCCAGCAGCCCCAGGGGACCCTACGAGCAGTACTTC
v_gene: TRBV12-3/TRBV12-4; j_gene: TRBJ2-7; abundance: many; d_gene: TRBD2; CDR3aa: CASSLGGRGTYEQYF; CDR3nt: TGTGCCAGCAGTTTAGGTGGGAGGGGCACCTACGAGCAGTACTTC
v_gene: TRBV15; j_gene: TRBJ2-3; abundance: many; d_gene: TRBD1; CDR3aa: CATSTAGTGVRTQYF; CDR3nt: TGTGCCACCAGCACAGCCGGGACAGGGGTTCGTACGCAGTATTTT
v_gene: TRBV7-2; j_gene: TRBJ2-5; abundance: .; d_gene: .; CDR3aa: CASSREKTQYF; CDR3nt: TGTGCCAGCAGCAGGGAAAAGACCCAGTACTTC
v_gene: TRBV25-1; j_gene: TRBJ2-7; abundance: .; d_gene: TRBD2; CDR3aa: CASSAMTSGEQYF; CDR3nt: TGTGCCAGCAGTGCTATGACTAGCGGCGAGCAGTACTTC
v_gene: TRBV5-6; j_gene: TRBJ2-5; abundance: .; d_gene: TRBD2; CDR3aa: CASSYWTSGGPSQETQYF; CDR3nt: TGTGCCAGCAGCTACTGGACTAGCGGGGGGCCCAGCCAAGAGACCCAGTACTTC
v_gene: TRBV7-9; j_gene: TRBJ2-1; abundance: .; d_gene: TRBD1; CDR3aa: CASSLVDRDNEQFF; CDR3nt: TGTGCCAGCAGCTTAGTCGACAGGGATAATGAGCAGTTCTTC
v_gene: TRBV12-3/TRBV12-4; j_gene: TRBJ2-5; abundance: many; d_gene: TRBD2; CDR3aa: CASSASSETAGGETQYF; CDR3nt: TGTGCCAGCAGTGCCTCTAGTGAGACCGCGGGGGGAGAGACCCAGTACTTC
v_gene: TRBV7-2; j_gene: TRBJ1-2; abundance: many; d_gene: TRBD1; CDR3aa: CASSLTAWDSYGYTF; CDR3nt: TGTGCCAGCAGCTTAACGGCCTGGGACAGCTATGGCTACACCTTC
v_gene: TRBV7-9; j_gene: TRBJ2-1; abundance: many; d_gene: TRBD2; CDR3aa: CASSASGREHYNEQFF; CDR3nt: TGTGCCAGCAGCGCTAGCGGGAGAGAACATTACAATGAGCAGTTCTTC
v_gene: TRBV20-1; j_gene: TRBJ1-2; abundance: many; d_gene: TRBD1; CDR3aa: CSARVSGGRYGYTF; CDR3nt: TGCAGTGCTAGAGTATCAGGGGGTCGGTATGGCTACACCTTC
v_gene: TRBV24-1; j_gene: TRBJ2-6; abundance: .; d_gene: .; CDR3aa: CATSDPGRSSGANVLTF; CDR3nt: TGTGCCACCAGTGATCCGGGACGGAGCTCTGGGGCCAACGTCCTGACTTTC
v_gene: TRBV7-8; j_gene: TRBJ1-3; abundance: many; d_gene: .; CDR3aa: CASSWGSTGNTIYF; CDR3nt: TGTGCCAGCAGCTGGGGCAGTACTGGAAACACCATATATTTT
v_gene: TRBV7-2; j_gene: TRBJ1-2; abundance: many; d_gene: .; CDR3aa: CASSASRQANYGYTF; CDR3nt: TGTGCCAGCAGCGCTTCCCGACAGGCTAACTATGGCTACACCTTC
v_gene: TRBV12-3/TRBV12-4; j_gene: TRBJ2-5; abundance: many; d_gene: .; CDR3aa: CASSSSGGQWTQYF; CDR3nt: TGTGCCAGCAGTTCCTCCGGGGGTCAGTGGACCCAGTACTTC
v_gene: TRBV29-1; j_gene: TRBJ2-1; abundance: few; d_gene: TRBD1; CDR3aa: CSVSKNRGWDEQFF; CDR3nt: TGCAGCGTCTCGAAGAACAGGGGATGGGATGAGCAGTTCTTC
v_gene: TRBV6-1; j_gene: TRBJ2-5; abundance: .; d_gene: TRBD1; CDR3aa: CASSATGKGAQETQYF; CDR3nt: TGTGCCAGCAGTGCAACAGGGAAGGGGGCTCAAGAGACCCAGTACTTC
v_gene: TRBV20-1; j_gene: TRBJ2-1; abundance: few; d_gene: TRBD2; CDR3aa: CSARPASGGNYNEQFF; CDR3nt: TGCAGTGCTAGACCTGCAAGCGGGGGAAACTACAATGAGCAGTTCTTC
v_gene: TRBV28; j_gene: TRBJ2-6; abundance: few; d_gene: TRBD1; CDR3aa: CASSSGQPGANVLTF; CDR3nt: TGTGCCAGCAGTTCGGGACAGCCGGGGGCCAACGTCCTGACTTTC
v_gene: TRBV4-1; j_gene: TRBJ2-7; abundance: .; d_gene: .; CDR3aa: CASSQTRDTTYEQYF; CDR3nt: TGCGCCAGCAGCCAAACGAGGGACACTACCTACGAGCAGTACTTC